One and the same sample provided the 21 T cell receptor beta chains below, sequenced in a study of blood T cell repertoires in COVID-19. Using immunoSEQ multiplex PCR, the repertoire was profiled, and TCRdb retains in-frame clones only, with some absent. The sample shows fewer than 250,000 clones, around nine tenths of them seen only once. What was sequenced was PBMCs or T cells enriched from blood (not recorded which). Receptors originate from a woman aged 25-40 years who had been exposed to COVID-19.

This chain connects TRBV5-5 to TRBJ2-1, with a possible D match to TRBD1 (5 bases). Germline loops: CDR1 SGHKS, CDR2 YYEKEE (reference sequence). This CDR3 spans 13 amino acids. The V gene lost 2 bases and the J gene lost 6 bases, with 9 bases spanning the gap. CDR3 protein: CASSFQGLNEQFF. For the CDR3, the DNA is TGTGCCAGCAGCTTTCAGGGTCTCAATGAGCAGTTCTTC.

The chain combines TRBV19 with TRBJ2-5; a possible D gene is TRBD1 (6 bases). The CDR3 loop spans 15 amino acids. Looked up from germline, CDR1 is LNHDA and CDR2 is SQIVND (reference sequence). Trimming took 6 bases from V and 4 from J, leaving 18 bases between them. CDR3 amino acids: CASSQQGSYGETQYF. CDR3 DNA: TGTGCCAGTAGCCAACAGGGTTCTTACGGAGAGACCCAGTACTTC.

The chain couples TRBV3-1 (or the pseudogene TRBV3-2) to TRBJ2-7, with TRBD1 as a possible D gene (5 bases). Germline CDR1 and CDR2: LGHDT and YNNKEL (reference sequence). This CDR3 has 19 residues. V lost 1 base, J lost 1 base, and 23 bases lay in between. The CDR3 region is CASSQVPGFANHGSYEQYF. The CDR3 nucleotides are TGTGCCAGCAGCCAAGTTCCAGGGTTCGCAAATCATGGGTCCTACGAGCAGTACTTC.

The chain couples TRBV6-5 to TRBJ1-6; TRBD1 matches 7 bases. V trimming: 8 bases; J trimming: 7 bases; junction bases outside the gene matches: 8. Germline loops: CDR1 MNHEY, CDR2 SVGAGI. The CDR3 is made up of 14 amino acids. In DNA form, the CDR3 reads TGTGCCAGCGGCCGGGACAGTCCGAATTCACCCCTCCACTTT. This codes for CASGRDSPNSPLHF.

The chain recombines TRBV12-3 or TRBV12-4 with TRBJ2-2; no definite D call. The CDR3 contains 11 residues. The V gene lost 10 bases and the J gene lost 8 bases, with 11 bases spanning the gap. DNA for the CDR3: TGTGCCACCCTCAGCGTTGGGGAGCTGTTTTTT. Protein product: CATLSVGELFF.

V and J are TRBV7-9 and TRBJ1-1; D is perhaps TRBD1 (6 bases). Trimming took 5 bases from V and 1 from J, leaving 11 bases between them. The CDR3 is 14 residues long. The germline V gene encodes CDR1 SEHNR and CDR2 FQNEAQ (reference sequence). CDR3 amino acids: CASSKHRENTEAFF. Written as DNA, the CDR3 is TGTGCCAGCAGCAAGCACAGGGAGAACACTGAAGCTTTCTTT.

This chain connects TRBV7-9 to TRBJ2-3, with 8 bases lining up with TRBD1. CDR3 length: 15 amino acids. V lost 0 bases to trimming and J lost 5 bases; unmatched junction nucleotides: 4. Germline lookup yields CDR1 SEHNR and CDR2 FQNEAQ (reference sequence). CDR3 DNA sequence: TGTGCCAGCAGCTTAGCTGTGGGACAGGAAGATACGCAGTATTTT. It codes for CASSLAVGQEDTQYF. Drawing the rest from reference TRBV7-9 and TRBJ2-3, the complete variable domain is DTGVSQNPRHKITKRGQNVTFRCDPISEHNRLYWYRQTLGQGPEFLTYFQNEAQLEKSRLLSDRFSAERPKGSFSTLEIQRTEQGDSAMYLCASSLAVGQEDTQYFGPGTRLTVL.

The chain employs TRBV11-2 and TRBJ2-3, with 7 bases matching TRBD2. The J segment lost 5 bases and the V segment lost 0 bases, leaving 2 bases of the junction unmatched. Germline assignment: CDR1 SGHAT and CDR2 FQNNGV. The CDR3 has 14 amino acids. Here the CDR3 reads CASSLDGGVDTQYF. CDR3 nucleotides: TGTGCCAGCAGCTTAGATGGGGGGGTAGATACGCAGTATTTT.

This sequence joins TRBV28 and TRBJ2-7, with 15 bases matching TRBD2. The CDR3 consists of 16 residues. Germline CDR1 reads MDHEN; CDR2 reads SYDVKM. Losses at the gene ends were 4 bases for V and 4 bases for J; bases not matched to a gene: 5. The CDR3 spells CASSSPGLAGGYEQYF. CDR3 nucleotides: TGTGCCAGCAGTTCGCCGGGACTAGCGGGAGGTTACGAGCAGTACTTC.

The rearrangement joins TRBV3-1 (or the pseudogene TRBV3-2) to TRBJ2-3, with a weak D call TRBD2 (6 bases). The CDR3 has 14 residues. CDR1 is LGHDT, CDR2 YNNKEL, per germline (reference sequence). V gave up 0 bases and J gave up 5 bases, with 9 bases separating them. CDR3 sequence (DNA): TGTGCCAGCAGCCAAGAACTAGCAGTAGATACGCAGTATTTT. The encoded protein is CASSQELAVDTQYF.

V is TRBV5-1 and J is TRBJ2-7; 11 bases map to TRBD2. Unmatched junction bases numbered 6, after V lost 4 bases and J lost 6 bases. The V gene's germline CDR1 is SGHRS and CDR2 YFSETQ. This CDR3 comprises 14 residues. CDR3 in amino acids: CASSTTSGSPEQYF. For the CDR3, the DNA is TGCGCCAGCAGCACCACTAGCGGGAGTCCCGAGCAGTACTTC.

This sequence joins TRBV2 and TRBJ2-4, with D possibly matching TRBD1 (5 bases). This CDR3 has 15 residues. Germline-derived CDR1 and CDR2 are SNHLY and FYNNEI. V lost 5 bases and J 0 bases, leaving 11 bases between the germline ends. The CDR3 protein is CASSLGPIAKNIQYF. The CDR3 DNA sequence: TGTGCCAGCAGTTTGGGGCCTATAGCCAAAAACATTCAGTACTTC.

This chain joins TRBV24-1 and TRBJ1-1, with TRBD1 matching over 7 bases. Germline V gene lookup returns CDR1 KGHDR and CDR2 SFDVKD. The CDR3 covers 15 residues. Trimming at V came to 3 bases and at J to 3 bases, leaving 6 bases not matched to a gene. The CDR3 spells CATSDPPQGDTEAFF. In DNA, the CDR3 is TGTGCCACCAGTGATCCGCCGCAGGGGGACACTGAAGCTTTCTTT.

V usage is TRBV30 and J usage is TRBJ1-6; TRBD1 might be the D (5 bases). This CDR3 spans 15 amino acids. Per germline, CDR1 GTSNPN and CDR2 SVGIG (reference sequence). The V end lost 4 bases, the J end lost 0 bases, and 10 bases lay between the germline ends. The CDR3 coding sequence is TGTGCCTGGACAGGGTCCGGCTCCTATAATTCACCCCTCCACTTT. Translating it yields CAWTGSGSYNSPLHF.

This chain uses TRBV5-1 with TRBJ1-3; 8 bases fit TRBD1. The length of the CDR3 is 15 residues. Germline V gene sequence: CDR1 SGHRS, CDR2 YFSETQ. With V trimmed by 4 bases and J by 7 bases, 10 bases remained unmatched. The CDR3 reads CASSPGTGIVNTIYF. The CDR3 nucleotides read TGCGCCAGCAGCCCCGGGACAGGAATTGTCAACACCATATATTTT. Supplemented by reference TRBV5-1 and TRBJ1-3, the full variable domain reads KAGVTQTPRYLIKTRGQQVTLSCSPISGHRSVSWYQQTPGQGLQFLFEYFSETQRNKGNFPGRFSGRQFSNSRSEMNVSTLELGDSALYLCASSPGTGIVNTIYFGEGSWLTVV.

The chain recombines TRBV10-3 with TRBJ2-1; D may be TRBD2 (6 bases). V was shortened by 4 bases and J by 9 bases, with 28 bases between the two germline ends. The V gene's germline CDR1 is ENHRY and CDR2 SYGVKD. This CDR3 region has 18 residues. CDR3 coding DNA: TGTGCCATCAGTGGCATAAAAGGAGGGACGGCACATGGCAGTGAGCAGTTCTTC. Its translation is CAISGIKGGTAHGSEQFF.

The chain employs TRBV5-4 and TRBJ2-7, with D perhaps matching TRBD1 (5 bases). The CDR3 sequence is 15 residues long. The ends were cut back, 4 bases at V and 0 bases at J, with 14 bases in the middle. Germline V gene data show CDR1 as SGHNT and CDR2 as YYREEE (reference sequence). The CDR3 DNA is TGTGCCAGCAGCCAGGGAATAAAGAGCTCCTACGAGCAGTACTTC. This sequence encodes CASSQGIKSSYEQYF. The entire variable domain, with the rest obtained from reference TRBV5-4 and TRBJ2-7, is as follows: ETGVTQSPTHLIKTRGQQVTLRCSSQSGHNTVSWYQQALGQGPQFIFQYYREEENGRGNFPPRFSGLQFPNYSSELNVNALELDDSALYLCASSQGIKSSYEQYFGPGTRLTVT.

The chain employs TRBV6-2 or TRBV6-3 and TRBJ2-7, with D tentatively TRBD2 (6 bases). Trimming took off 5 bases at V and 7 bases at J, with 21 bases between the two ends. The CDR3 spans 15 residues. Germline values: CDR1 MNHEY, CDR2 SVGEGT. The CDR3 DNA is TGTGCCAGCAGTCTACAGCGGGTCGTAGCGCGGGAGCAGTACTTC. Amino acids: CASSLQRVVAREQYF.

This chain uses TRBV12-5 with TRBJ2-5, with 8 bases fitting TRBD1. The CDR3 sequence is 14 residues long. CDR1 and CDR2 from the germline V gene are LGHNT and FRNRAP. With 5 bases clipped from V and 4 bases from J, the junction kept 6 bases outside the gene matches. Written as DNA, the CDR3 is TGTGCTAGTGGTCCCCCGGGACAGGCAGAGACCCAGTACTTC. It encodes CASGPPGQAETQYF.

This chain connects TRBV28 to TRBJ1-2; TRBD1 matches at 7 bases. The CDR3 has 14 residues. V lost 7 bases, J lost 7 bases, and 12 bases stayed unmatched. Germline CDR1 reads MDHEN; CDR2 reads SYDVKM. CDR3 amino acids: CASTEIGGEGGYTF. Written as DNA, the CDR3 is TGTGCCAGCACTGAAATAGGGGGCGAGGGTGGCTACACCTTC.

This sequence joins TRBV5-1 and TRBJ2-1, with a weak D call TRBD2 (5 bases). This CDR3 region has 14 residues. The ends were cut back, 0 bases at V and 6 bases at J, with 10 bases in the middle. Germline V gives CDR1 SGHRS, CDR2 YFSETQ. The CDR3 loop is CASSLGGPVNEQFF. CDR3 in DNA: TGCGCCAGCAGCTTGGGCGGGCCGGTCAATGAGCAGTTCTTC.